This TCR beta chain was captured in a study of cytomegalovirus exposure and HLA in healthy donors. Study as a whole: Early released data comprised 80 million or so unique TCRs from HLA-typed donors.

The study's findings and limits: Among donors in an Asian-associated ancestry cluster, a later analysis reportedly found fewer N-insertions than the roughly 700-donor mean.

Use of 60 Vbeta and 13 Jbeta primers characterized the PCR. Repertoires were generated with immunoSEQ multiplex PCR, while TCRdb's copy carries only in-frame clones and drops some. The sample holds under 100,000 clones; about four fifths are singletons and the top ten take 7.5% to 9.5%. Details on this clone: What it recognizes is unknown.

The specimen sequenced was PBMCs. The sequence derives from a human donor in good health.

In DNA form, the CDR3 reads TGTGCCAGCAGCGAGAGGGTTTTCCATGAAAAACTGTTTTTT. This gives the protein CASSERVFHEKLFF. The genes are TRBV6-1 and TRBJ1-4, with D uncertain. Between the trimmed V and J ends, which lost 6 bases and 6 bases, there was a span of 14 bases. Germline V CDR1 and CDR2: MNHNS, SASEGT. This CDR3 is 14 amino acids long.